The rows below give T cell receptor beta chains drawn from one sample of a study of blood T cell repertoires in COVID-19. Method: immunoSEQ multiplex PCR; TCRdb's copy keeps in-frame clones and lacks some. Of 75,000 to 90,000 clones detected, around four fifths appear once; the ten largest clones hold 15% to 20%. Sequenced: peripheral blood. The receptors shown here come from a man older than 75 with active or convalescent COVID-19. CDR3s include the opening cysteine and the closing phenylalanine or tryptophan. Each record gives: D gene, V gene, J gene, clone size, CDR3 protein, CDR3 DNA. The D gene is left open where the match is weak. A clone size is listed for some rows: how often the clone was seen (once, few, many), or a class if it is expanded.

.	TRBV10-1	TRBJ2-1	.	CASSESRTENNEQFF	TGCGCCAGCAGTGAGAGCCGGACAGAAAACAATGAGCAGTTCTTC
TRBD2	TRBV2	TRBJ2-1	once	CASRTTSAMADEQFF	TGTGCCAGCAGAACGACTAGCGCTATGGCGGATGAGCAGTTCTTC
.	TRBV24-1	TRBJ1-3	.	CATSTGGRAGNTIYF	TGTGCCACCAGTACGGGGGGCAGGGCTGGAAACACCATATATTTT
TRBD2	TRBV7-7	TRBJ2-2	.	CASSLGGTSTGELFF	TGTGCCAGCAGCTTAGGAGGGACTAGCACTGGGGAGCTGTTTTTT
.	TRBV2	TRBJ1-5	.	CASSPGSRQPQHF	TGTGCCAGCAGTCCAGGGTCTCGGCAGCCCCAGCATTTT
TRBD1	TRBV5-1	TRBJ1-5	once	CASSLTGANNQPQHF	TGCGCCAGCAGCCTGACAGGGGCGAACAATCAGCCCCAGCATTTT
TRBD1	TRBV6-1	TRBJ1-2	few	CASSDRTGHWDYGYTF	TGTGCCAGCAGTGATAGGACAGGGCACTGGGACTATGGCTACACCTTC
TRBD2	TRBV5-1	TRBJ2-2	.	CASSLLPAGGDTGELFF	TGCGCCAGCAGCTTGCTACCAGCCGGGGGGGACACCGGGGAGCTGTTTTTT
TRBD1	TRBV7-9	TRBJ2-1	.	CASSLGTGVNEQFF	TGTGCCAGCAGCTTGGGGACAGGGGTAAATGAGCAGTTCTTC
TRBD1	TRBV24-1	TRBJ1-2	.	CATSDPGQGHGYTF	TGTGCCACCAGTGACCCCGGACAGGGTCATGGCTACACCTTC
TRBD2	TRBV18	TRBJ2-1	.	CASSPNAGGYNEQFF	TGTGCCAGCTCACCGAACGCGGGAGGGTACAATGAGCAGTTCTTC
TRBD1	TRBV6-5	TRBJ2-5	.	CASLKDRGRQETQYF	TGTGCCAGCTTAAAGGACAGGGGACGGCAAGAGACCCAGTACTTC
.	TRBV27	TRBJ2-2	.	CASSLPGLNTGELFF	TGTGCCAGCAGCCTGCCCGGACTTAACACCGGGGAGCTGTTTTTT
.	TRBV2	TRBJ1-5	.	CASSARTDSNQPQHF	TGTGCCAGCAGTGCAAGGACAGATAGCAATCAGCCCCAGCATTTT
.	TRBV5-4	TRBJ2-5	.	CASSLVGTKETQYF	TGTGCCAGCAGCTTGGTCGGGACAAAAGAGACCCAGTACTTC
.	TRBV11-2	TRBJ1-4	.	CASSFQATNEKLFF	TGTGCCAGCAGCTTCCAGGCAACTAATGAAAAACTGTTTTTT
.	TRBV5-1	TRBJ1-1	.	CASSPRYREEDTEAFF	TGCGCCAGCAGCCCCCGATACAGGGAAGAGGACACTGAAGCTTTCTTT
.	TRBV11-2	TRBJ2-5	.	CASSPKGEIQETQYF	TGTGCCAGCAGCCCCAAGGGGGAAATTCAAGAGACCCAGTACTTC
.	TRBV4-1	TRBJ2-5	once	CASSQGRLQETQYF	TGCGCCAGCAGCCAAGGGCGGTTACAAGAGACCCAGTACTTC
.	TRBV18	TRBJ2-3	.	CASSPPSDTQYF	TGTGCCAGCTCCCCCCCTTCAGATACGCAGTATTTT
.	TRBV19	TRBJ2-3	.	CASSTGTDTQYF	TGTGCCAGTAGTACTGGCACAGATACGCAGTATTTT
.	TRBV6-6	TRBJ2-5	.	CASSAEETQYF	TGTGCCAGCAGTGCCGAGGAGACCCAGTACTTC
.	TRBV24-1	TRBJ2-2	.	CATSAAGTNTGELFF	TGTGCCACCAGTGCGGCAGGGACGAACACCGGGGAGCTGTTTTTT
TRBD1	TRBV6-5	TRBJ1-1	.	CASSRQGTNTEAFF	TGTGCCAGCAGTCGACAGGGGACGAACACTGAAGCTTTCTTT
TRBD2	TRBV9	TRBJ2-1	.	CASTPLAGVFNEQFF	TGTGCCAGCACCCCATTAGCGGGAGTCTTCAATGAGCAGTTCTTC
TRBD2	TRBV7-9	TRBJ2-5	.	CASSLAGGLKETQYF	TGTGCCAGCAGCTTAGCGGGAGGGCTCAAAGAGACCCAGTACTTC
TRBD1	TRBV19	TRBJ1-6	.	CASSIRRDRENSPLHF	TGTGCCAGTAGTATACGGCGGGACAGGGAAAATTCACCCCTCCACTTT
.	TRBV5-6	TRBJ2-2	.	CASSLTGWQGNTGELFF	TGTGCCAGCAGCTTGACAGGTTGGCAGGGGAACACCGGGGAGCTGTTTTTT
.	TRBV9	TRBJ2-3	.	CASSVGGEGTQYF	TGTGCCAGCAGCGTAGGCGGAGAGGGTACGCAGTATTTT
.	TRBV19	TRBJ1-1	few	CASKEGRKGMNTEAFF	TGTGCCAGTAAGGAGGGTCGAAAGGGAATGAACACTGAAGCTTTCTTT
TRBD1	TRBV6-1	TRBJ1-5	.	CASSGPTGDQPQHF	TGTGCCAGCAGTGGGCCAACAGGGGATCAGCCCCAGCATTTT
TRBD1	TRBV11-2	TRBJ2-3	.	CASSAGTGRADTQYF	TGTGCCAGCAGCGCGGGGACAGGGAGGGCAGATACGCAGTATTTT
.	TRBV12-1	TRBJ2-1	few	CASSSRLAGGFRQFF	TGTGCCAGCAGCTCGCGACTAGCGGGAGGTTTTCGGCAGTTCTTC
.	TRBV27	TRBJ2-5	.	CASSISARGVGETQYF	TGTGCCAGCAGCATATCGGCCAGGGGGGTAGGAGAGACCCAGTACTTC
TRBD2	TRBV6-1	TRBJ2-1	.	CASSGTARSSGGGNEQFF	TGTGCCAGCAGTGGAACCGCCCGCTCTAGCGGGGGGGGCAATGAGCAGTTCTTC
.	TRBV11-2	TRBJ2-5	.	CASSLDRVLDSPRVAQYF	TGTGCCAGCAGCTTAGATCGCGTGCTGGACAGCCCAAGAGTGGCCCAGTACTTC
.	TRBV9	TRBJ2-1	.	CASNSQYNEQFF	TGTGCCTCCAACAGCCAATACAATGAGCAGTTCTTC
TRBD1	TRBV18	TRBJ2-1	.	CASSPPTGINEQFF	TGTGCCAGCTCACCACCGACAGGGATCAATGAGCAGTTCTTC
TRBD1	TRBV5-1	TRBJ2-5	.	CASSSQGVWETQYF	TGCGCCAGCAGCTCCCAGGGGGTTTGGGAGACCCAGTACTTC
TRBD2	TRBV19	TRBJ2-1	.	CASSSGRASYNEQFF	TGTGCCAGTAGTAGCGGGAGGGCCTCCTACAATGAGCAGTTCTTC